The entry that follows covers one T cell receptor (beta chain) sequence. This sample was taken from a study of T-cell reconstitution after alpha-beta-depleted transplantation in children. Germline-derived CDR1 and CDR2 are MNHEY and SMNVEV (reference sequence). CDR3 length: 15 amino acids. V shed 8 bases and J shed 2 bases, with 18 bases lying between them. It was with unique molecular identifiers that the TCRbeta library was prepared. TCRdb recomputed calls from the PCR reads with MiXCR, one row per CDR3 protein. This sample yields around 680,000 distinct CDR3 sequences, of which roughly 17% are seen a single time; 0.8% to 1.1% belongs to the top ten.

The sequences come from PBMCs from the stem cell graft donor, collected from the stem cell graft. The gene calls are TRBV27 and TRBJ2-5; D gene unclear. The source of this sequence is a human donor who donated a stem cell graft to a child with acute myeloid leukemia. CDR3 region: CASGEPGWNQETQYF. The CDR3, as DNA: TGTGCCAGCGGTGAGCCCGGCTGGAATCAAGAGACCCAGTACTTC.